This is a list of T cell receptor beta chains from one sample in a study of T cells after yellow fever vaccination. TCRdb reanalysed the 5' RACE reads using MiXCR and keeps one entry per CDR3 protein. The sample shows around 350,000 distinct CDR3 sequences, roughly 12% of them seen only once. The source was PBMCs, collected on the day of the first yellow fever vaccination. The receptors here all came from a man younger than 35 who received the YFV17D yellow fever vaccine. Both conserved end residues are part of each CDR3.

j_call v_call cdr3_aa
TRBJ2-1 TRBV12-3/TRBV12-4 CASSLILAHEQFF
TRBJ2-7 TRBV7-2 CASRAGTGPYEQYF
TRBJ2-2 TRBV20-1 CSANYAYSGELFF
TRBJ1-2 TRBV7-9 CASSSNPNYGYTF
TRBJ2-3 TRBV3-1 CASSQERGESDTQYF
TRBJ2-2 TRBV7-3 CASSPSGGRYYTGELFF
TRBJ2-3 TRBV20-1 CSARELAGGYTQYF
TRBJ1-5 TRBV7-2 CASSQPGQGQPQHF
TRBJ2-7 TRBV18 CASADTPIYEQYF
TRBJ1-2 TRBV24-1 CATSDSGTGDYGCTF
TRBJ2-1 TRBV5-1 CARKYEQFF
TRBJ2-2 TRBV4-1 CASSQGHPIGTGELFF
TRBJ1-4 TRBV25-1 CASSGDRGDEKLFF
TRBJ2-3 TRBV19 CASSQRGGRDTQYF
TRBJ1-5 TRBV7-6 CASSLEQGSNQPQHF
TRBJ2-1 TRBV7-6 CASSSPSLIGQGAPGSYNEQFF
TRBJ1-5 TRBV19 CASSSRVAGGDQPQHF
TRBJ1-3 TRBV7-9 CASLNSGDSGNTIYF
TRBJ2-2 TRBV6-5 CASSYSSTDANTGELFF
TRBJ1-4 TRBV6-5 CASRSYEDTNEKLFF
TRBJ1-4 TRBV5-1 CASSLGRGNEKLFF
TRBJ2-2 TRBV7-6 CASSQPAGTSPTGELFF
TRBJ2-1 TRBV7-8 CASSLGPRDRGVHEQFF
TRBJ1-6 TRBV7-9 CASSPKDPRNSPLHF
TRBJ2-3 TRBV12-3/TRBV12-4 CASSLPNLADTQYF
TRBJ2-7 TRBV5-6 CASSLAGDNHEQYF
TRBJ1-1 TRBV5-1 CASSINQGAGTEAFF
TRBJ1-2 TRBV29-1 CSVSPHLRTGEGYTF
TRBJ1-1 TRBV20-1 CSAKPTVNTEAFF
TRBJ1-5 TRBV7-2 CASSLAPGQGYIGNQPQHF
TRBJ2-1 TRBV9 CASSVVGGLAGDNEQFF
TRBJ1-2 TRBV9 CASSVATAGNYGYTF
TRBJ1-2 TRBV27 CASSDGQANYGYTF
TRBJ2-1 TRBV11-2 CASSLVRVQSYNEQFF
TRBJ1-1 TRBV6-1 CASFLQGPNTEAFF
TRBJ1-2 TRBV4-1 CASLLTEHGYTF
TRBJ2-2 TRBV20-1 CSATGPNTGELFF
TRBJ2-3 TRBV5-4 CASSLRDRVTDTQYF
TRBJ1-1 TRBV4-1 CASSQGKTREAFF
TRBJ2-4 TRBV25-1 CASSEGGAKNIQYF
TRBJ1-2 TRBV9 CASSSNRGNYGYTF
TRBJ2-3 TRBV2 CASRRRGATDTQYF
TRBJ2-4 TRBV12-2 CASRSRLIAKNIQYF
TRBJ1-2 TRBV12-3/TRBV12-4 CASSLAGGESYTF
TRBJ1-2 TRBV6-1 CASRETSGGVHGYTF
TRBJ2-2 TRBV9 CASSVGLAGGIYTGELFF
TRBJ2-2 TRBV4-3 CASSWVGTGELFF
TRBJ1-5 TRBV10-2 CASSESTRNQPQHF
TRBJ2-1 TRBV7-9 CASSPRTTGGNEQFF
TRBJ1-5 TRBV12-3/TRBV12-4 CASSLSAQGTNQPQHF
TRBJ1-1 TRBV5-6 CASIVNPGANTEAFF
TRBJ2-3 TRBV12-3/TRBV12-4 CASSSSYSLGADTQYF
TRBJ2-6 TRBV5-1 CASSLRAGGLSGANVLTF
TRBJ2-5 TRBV5-1 CASSGGQPGLARRETQYF
TRBJ1-1 TRBV6-2/TRBV6-3 CASSNRGNTEAFF
TRBJ1-1 TRBV7-3 CASSLNFNTEAFF
TRBJ1-4 TRBV7-2 CASSLVWGTGNEKLFF
TRBJ1-2 TRBV4-1 CASSQEGPGRGYTF
TRBJ2-1 TRBV6-1 CATRKGTGFRDEQFF
TRBJ2-5 TRBV9 CASSEGDQETQYF